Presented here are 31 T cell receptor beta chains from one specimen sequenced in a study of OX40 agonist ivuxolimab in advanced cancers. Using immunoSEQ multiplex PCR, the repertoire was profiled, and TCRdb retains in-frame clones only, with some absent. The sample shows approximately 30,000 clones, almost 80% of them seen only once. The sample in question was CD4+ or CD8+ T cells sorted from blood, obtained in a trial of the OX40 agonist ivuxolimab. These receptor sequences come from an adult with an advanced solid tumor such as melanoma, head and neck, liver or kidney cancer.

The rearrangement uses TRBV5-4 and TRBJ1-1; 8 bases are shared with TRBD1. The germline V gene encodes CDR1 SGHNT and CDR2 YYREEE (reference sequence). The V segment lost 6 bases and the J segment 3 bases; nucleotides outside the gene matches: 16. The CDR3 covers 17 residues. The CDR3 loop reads CASKLGQGAQVHTEAFF. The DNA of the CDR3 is TGTGCCAGCAAGCTTGGGCAGGGGGCGCAGGTTCACACTGAAGCTTTCTTT.

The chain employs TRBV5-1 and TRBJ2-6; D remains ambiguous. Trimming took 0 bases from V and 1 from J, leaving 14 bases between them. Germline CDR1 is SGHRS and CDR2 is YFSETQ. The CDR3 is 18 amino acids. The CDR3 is CASSLDLSPWSGANVLTF. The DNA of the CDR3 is TGCGCCAGCAGCTTGGACTTGTCCCCCTGGTCTGGGGCCAACGTCCTGACTTTC.

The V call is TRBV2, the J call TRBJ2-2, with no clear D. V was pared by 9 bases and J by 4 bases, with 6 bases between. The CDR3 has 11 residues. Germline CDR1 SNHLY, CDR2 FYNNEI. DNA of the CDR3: TGTGCCAGTACCTTCACCGGGGAGCTGTTTTTT. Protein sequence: CASTFTGELFF. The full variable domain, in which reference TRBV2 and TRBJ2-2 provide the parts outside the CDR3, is EPEVTQTPSHQVTQMGQEVILRCVPISNHLYFYWYRQILGQKVEFLVSFYNNEISEKSEIFDDQFSVERPDGSNFTLKIRSTKLEDSAMYFCASTFTGELFFGEGSRLTVL.

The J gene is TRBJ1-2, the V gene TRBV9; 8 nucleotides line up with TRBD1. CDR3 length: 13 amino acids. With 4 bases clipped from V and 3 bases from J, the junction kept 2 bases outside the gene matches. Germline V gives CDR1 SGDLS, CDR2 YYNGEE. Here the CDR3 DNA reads TGTGCCAGCAGCCAACAGGGGGACTATGGCTACACCTTC. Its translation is CASSQQGDYGYTF.

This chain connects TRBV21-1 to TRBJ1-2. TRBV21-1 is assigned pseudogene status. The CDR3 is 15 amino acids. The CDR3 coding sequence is TGTGCCAGCAGCGCCCAAGTCGGGGGCTGCGATGGCTACACCTTC. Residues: CASSAQVGGCDGYTF.

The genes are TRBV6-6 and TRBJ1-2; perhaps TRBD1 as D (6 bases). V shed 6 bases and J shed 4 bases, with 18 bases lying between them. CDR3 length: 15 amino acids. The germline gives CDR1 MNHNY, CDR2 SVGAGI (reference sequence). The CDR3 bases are TGTGCCAGCAGGCCTACCGACGGACAGATCTATGGCTACACCTTC. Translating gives CASRPTDGQIYGYTF.

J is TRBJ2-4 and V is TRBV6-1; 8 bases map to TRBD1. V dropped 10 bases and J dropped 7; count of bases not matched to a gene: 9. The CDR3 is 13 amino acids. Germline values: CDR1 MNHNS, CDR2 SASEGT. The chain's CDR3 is CAKRTGRLNIQYF. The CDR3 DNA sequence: TGTGCCAAACGGACAGGGCGATTGAACATTCAGTACTTC.

The CDR3 loop reads CASSLGTLGGGQPQHF. The CDR3 DNA reads TGCGCCAGCAGCTTAGGGACTCTCGGCGGGGGTCAGCCCCAGCATTTT. The chain uses TRBV5-1 and TRBJ1-5, with D possibly matching TRBD1 (5 bases). The CDR3 consists of 16 residues. CDR1 and CDR2 (germline): SGHRS, YFSETQ. V was cut by 2 bases and J by 6 bases, with 18 bases left in between. Using reference TRBV5-1 and TRBJ1-5 for the parts outside the CDR3, the full variable domain is KAGVTQTPRYLIKTRGQQVTLSCSPISGHRSVSWYQQTPGQGLQFLFEYFSETQRNKGNFPGRFSGRQFSNSRSEMNVSTLELGDSALYLCASSLGTLGGGQPQHFGDGTRLSIL.

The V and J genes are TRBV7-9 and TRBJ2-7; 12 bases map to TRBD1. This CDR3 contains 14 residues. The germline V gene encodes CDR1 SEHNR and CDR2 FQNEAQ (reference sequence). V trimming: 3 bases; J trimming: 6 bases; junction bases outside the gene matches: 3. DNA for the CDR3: TGTGCCAGCAGCTTCGGGACAGGGGGCGTCGAGCAGTACTTC. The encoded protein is CASSFGTGGVEQYF.

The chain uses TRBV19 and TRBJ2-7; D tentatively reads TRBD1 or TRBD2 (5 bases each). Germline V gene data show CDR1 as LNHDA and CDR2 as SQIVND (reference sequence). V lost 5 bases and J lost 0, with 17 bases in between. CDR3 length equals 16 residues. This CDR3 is CASSPRAGASSYEQYF. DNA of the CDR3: TGTGCCAGTAGTCCCCGGGCCGGGGCGAGCTCCTACGAGCAGTACTTC.

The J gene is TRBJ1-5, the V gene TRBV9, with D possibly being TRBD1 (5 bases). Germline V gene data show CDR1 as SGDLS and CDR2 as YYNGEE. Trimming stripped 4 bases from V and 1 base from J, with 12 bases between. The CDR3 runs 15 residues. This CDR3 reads CASSPDRGSNQPQHF. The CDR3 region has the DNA TGTGCCAGCAGCCCAGATCGGGGGAGCAATCAGCCCCAGCATTTT. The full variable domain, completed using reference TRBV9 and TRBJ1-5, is DSGVTQTPKHLITATGQRVTLRCSPRSGDLSVYWYQQSLDQGLQFLIQYYNGEERAKGNILERFSAQQFPDLHSELNLSSLELGDSALYFCASSPDRGSNQPQHFGDGTRLSIL.

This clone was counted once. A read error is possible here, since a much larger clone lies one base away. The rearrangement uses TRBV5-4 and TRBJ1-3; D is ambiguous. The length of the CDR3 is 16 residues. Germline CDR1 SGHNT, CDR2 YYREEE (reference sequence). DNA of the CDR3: TGTGCCAGCAGACACGACGTAGGGAGCTCTGGAGACACCATATATTTT. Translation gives CASRHDVGSSGDTIYF.

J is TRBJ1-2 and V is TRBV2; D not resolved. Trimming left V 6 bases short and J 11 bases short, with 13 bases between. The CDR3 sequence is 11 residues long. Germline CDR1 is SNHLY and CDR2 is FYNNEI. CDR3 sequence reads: CASRGGEPYTF. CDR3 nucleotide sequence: TGTGCCAGCAGGGGCGGAGAACCTTACACCTTC.

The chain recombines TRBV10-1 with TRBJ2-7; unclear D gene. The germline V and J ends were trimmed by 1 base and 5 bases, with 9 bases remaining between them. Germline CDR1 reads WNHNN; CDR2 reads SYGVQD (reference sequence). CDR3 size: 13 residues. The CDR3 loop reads CASSEWGFHEQYF. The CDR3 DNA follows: TGCGCCAGCAGTGAGTGGGGTTTCCACGAGCAGTACTTC.

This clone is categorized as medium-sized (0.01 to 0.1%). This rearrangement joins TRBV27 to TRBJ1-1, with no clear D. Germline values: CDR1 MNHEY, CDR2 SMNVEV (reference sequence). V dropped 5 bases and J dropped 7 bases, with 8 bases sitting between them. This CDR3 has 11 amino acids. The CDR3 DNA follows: TGTGCCAGCAGTCGAGGCTTTGAAGCTTTCTTT. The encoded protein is CASSRGFEAFF.

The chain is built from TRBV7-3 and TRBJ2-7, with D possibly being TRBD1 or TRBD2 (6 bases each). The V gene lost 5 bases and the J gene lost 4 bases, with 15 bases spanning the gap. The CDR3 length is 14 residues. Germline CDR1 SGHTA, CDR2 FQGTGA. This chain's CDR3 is CASSPGGGGYEQYF. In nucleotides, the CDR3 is TGTGCCAGCAGCCCGGGTGGAGGGGGATACGAGCAGTACTTC. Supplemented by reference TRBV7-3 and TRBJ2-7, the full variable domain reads GAGVSQTPSNKVTEKGKYVELRCDPISGHTALYWYRQSLGQGPEFLIYFQGTGAADDSGLPNDRFFAVRPEGSVSTLKIQRTERGDSAVYLCASSPGGGGYEQYFGPGTRLTVT.

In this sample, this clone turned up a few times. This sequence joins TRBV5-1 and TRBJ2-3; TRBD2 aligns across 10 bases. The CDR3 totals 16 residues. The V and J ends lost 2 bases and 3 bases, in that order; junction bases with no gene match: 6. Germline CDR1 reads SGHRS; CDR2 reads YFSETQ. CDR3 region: CASSLSPSGGTDTQYF. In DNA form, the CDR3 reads TGCGCCAGCAGCTTAAGCCCTAGCGGGGGTACAGATACGCAGTATTTT.

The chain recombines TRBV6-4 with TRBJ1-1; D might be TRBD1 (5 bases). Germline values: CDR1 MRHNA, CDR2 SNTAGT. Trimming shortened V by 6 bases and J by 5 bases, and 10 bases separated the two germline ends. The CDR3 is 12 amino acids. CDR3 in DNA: TGTGCCAGCAGCCCCGGGGGGACTGAAGCTTTCTTT. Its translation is CASSPGGTEAFF.

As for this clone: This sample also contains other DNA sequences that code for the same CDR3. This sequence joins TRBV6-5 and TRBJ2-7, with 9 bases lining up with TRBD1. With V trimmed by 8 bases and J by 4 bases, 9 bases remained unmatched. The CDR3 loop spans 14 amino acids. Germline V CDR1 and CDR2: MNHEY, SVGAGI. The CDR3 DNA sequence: TGTGCCAGCTCCCCTGGGACAGGGAAATACGAGCAGTACTTC. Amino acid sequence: CASSPGTGKYEQYF.

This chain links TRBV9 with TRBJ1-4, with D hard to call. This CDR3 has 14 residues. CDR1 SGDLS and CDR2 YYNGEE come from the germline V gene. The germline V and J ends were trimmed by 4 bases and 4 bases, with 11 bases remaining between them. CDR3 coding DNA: TGTGCCAGCAGCCCGGGCAGAGATAATGAAAAACTGTTTTTT. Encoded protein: CASSPGRDNEKLFF. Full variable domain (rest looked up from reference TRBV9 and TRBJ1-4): DSGVTQTPKHLITATGQRVTLRCSPRSGDLSVYWYQQSLDQGLQFLIQYYNGEERAKGNILERFSAQQFPDLHSELNLSSLELGDSALYFCASSPGRDNEKLFFGSGTQLSVL.

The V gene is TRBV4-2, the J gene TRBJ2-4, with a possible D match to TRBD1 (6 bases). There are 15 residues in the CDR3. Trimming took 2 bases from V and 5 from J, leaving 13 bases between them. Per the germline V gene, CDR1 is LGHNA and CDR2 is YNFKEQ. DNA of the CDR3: TGTGCCAGCAGCCAAAGAAGGACAGAGCAAAACATTCAGTACTTC. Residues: CASSQRRTEQNIQYF.

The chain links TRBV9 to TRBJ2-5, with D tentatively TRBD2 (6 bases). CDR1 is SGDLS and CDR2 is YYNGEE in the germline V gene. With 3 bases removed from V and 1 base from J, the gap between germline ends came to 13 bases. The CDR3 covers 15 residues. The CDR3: CASSEEAGPQETQYF. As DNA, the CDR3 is TGTGCCAGCAGCGAAGAAGCGGGCCCCCAAGAGACCCAGTACTTC.

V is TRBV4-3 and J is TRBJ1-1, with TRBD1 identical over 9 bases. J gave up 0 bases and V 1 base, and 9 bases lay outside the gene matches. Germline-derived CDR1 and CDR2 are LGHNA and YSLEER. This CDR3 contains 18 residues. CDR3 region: CASSQVSTGQGMNTEAFF. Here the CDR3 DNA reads TGCGCCAGCAGCCAAGTCTCCACGGGACAGGGTATGAACACTGAAGCTTTCTTT.

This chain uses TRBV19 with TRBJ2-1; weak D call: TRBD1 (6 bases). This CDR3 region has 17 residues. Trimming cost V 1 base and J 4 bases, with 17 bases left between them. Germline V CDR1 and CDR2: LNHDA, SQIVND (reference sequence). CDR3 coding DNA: TGTGCCAGTAGTATAGGGTCCTGGGTGAGGGGGTACAATGAGCAGTTCTTC. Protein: CASSIGSWVRGYNEQFF.

CDR3: CAISPGTSGASDTQYF. DNA for the CDR3: TGTGCCATCAGCCCCGGGACTAGCGGGGCCTCAGATACGCAGTATTTT. The chain carries TRBV10-3 and TRBJ2-3; 13 bases match TRBD2. Germline CDR1 reads ENHRY; CDR2 reads SYGVKD. Unmatched junction bases numbered 7, after V lost 6 bases and J lost 4 bases. CDR3 length: 16 residues.

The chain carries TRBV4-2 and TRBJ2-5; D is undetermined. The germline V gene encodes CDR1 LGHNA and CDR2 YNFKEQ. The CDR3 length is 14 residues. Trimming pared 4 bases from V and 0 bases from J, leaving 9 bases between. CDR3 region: CASSPTEYQETQYF. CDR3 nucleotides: TGTGCCAGCAGCCCCACAGAGTACCAAGAGACCCAGTACTTC.

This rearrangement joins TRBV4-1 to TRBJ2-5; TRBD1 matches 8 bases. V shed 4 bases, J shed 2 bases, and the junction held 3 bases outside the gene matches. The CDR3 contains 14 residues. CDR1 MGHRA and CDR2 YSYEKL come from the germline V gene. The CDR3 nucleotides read TGCGCCAGCAGCCCCAGGACAGGGCAAGAGACCCAGTACTTC. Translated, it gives CASSPRTGQETQYF.

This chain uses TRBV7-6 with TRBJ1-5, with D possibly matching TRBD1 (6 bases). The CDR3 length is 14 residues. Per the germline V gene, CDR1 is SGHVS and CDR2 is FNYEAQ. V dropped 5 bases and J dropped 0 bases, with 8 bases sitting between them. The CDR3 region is CASSLQGSNQPQHF. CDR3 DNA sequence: TGTGCCAGCAGCCTACAGGGTAGCAATCAGCCCCAGCATTTT.

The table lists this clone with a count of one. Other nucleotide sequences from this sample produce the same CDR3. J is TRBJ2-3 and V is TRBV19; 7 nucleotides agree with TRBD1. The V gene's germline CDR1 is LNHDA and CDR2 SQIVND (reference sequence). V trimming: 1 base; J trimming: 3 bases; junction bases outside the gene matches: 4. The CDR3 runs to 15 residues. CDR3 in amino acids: CASSIADRVTDTQYF. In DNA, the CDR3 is TGTGCCAGTAGTATAGCCGACAGGGTGACAGATACGCAGTATTTT.

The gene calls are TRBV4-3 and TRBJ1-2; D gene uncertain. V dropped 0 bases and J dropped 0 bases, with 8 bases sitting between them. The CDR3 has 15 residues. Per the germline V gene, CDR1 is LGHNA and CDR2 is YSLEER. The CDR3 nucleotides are TGCGCCAGCAGCCAAGATCACTTAGCTAACTATGGCTACACCTTC. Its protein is CASSQDHLANYGYTF.

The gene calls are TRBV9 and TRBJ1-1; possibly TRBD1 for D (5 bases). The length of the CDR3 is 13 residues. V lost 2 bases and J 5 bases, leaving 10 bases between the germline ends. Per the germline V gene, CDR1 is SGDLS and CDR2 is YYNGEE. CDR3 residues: CASSVGRTTEAFF. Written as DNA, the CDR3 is TGTGCCAGCAGCGTGGGACGGACTACTGAAGCTTTCTTT. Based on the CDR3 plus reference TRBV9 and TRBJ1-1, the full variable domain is DSGVTQTPKHLITATGQRVTLRCSPRSGDLSVYWYQQSLDQGLQFLIQYYNGEERAKGNILERFSAQQFPDLHSELNLSSLELGDSALYFCASSVGRTTEAFFGQGTRLTVV.